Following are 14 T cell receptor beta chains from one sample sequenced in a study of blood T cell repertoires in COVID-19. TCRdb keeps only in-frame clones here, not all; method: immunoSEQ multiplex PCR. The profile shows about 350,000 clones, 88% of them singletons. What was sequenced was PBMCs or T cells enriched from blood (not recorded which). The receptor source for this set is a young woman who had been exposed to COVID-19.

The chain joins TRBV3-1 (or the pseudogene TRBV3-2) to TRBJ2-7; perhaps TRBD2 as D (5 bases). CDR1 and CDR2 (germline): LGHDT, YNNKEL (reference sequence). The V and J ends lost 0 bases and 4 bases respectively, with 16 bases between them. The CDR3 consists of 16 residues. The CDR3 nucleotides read TGTGCCAGCAGCCAAGATGTATCTAGCAGGAAGTACGAGCAGTACTTC. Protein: CASSQDVSSRKYEQYF.

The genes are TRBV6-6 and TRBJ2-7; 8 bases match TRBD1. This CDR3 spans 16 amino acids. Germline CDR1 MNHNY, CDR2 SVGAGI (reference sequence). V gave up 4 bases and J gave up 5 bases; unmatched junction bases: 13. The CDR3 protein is CASSFFPRTGHHEQYF. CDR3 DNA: TGTGCCAGCAGTTTTTTCCCGCGGACAGGGCACCACGAGCAGTACTTC.

The CDR3 DNA reads as TGCGCCAGCAGGCAGACAGGGTCCGGGGAGCTGTTTTTT. Protein: CASRQTGSGELFF. The chain carries TRBV10-1 and TRBJ2-2; 7 bases are a match to TRBD1. Germline CDR1 is WNHNN and CDR2 is SYGVQD (reference sequence). V shed 6 bases, J shed 6 bases, and the junction held 4 bases outside the gene matches. The CDR3 length is 13 residues.

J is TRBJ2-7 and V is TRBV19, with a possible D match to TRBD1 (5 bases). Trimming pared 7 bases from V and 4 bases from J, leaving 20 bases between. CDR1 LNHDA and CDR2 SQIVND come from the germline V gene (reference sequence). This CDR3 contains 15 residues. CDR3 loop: CASTKDQAGQYEQYF. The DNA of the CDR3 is TGTGCCAGTACCAAAGACCAAGCAGGGCAGTACGAGCAGTACTTC.

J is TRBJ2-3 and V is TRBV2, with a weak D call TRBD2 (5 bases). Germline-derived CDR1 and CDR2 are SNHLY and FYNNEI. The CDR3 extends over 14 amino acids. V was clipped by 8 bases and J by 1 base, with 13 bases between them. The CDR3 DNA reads TGTGCCAGCTTGGTAGAACTAGGCACAGATACGCAGTATTTT. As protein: CASLVELGTDTQYF. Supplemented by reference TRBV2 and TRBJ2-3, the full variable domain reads EPEVTQTPSHQVTQMGQEVILRCVPISNHLYFYWYRQILGQKVEFLVSFYNNEISEKSEIFDDQFSVERPDGSNFTLKIRSTKLEDSAMYFCASLVELGTDTQYFGPGTRLTVL.

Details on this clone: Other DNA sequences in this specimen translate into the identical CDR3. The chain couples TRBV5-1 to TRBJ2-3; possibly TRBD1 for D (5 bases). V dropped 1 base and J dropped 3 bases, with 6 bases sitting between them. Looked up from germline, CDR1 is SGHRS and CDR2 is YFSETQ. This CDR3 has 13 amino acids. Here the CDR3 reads CASSLTGTDTQYF. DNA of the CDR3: TGCGCCAGCAGCTTGACAGGTACAGATACGCAGTATTTT.

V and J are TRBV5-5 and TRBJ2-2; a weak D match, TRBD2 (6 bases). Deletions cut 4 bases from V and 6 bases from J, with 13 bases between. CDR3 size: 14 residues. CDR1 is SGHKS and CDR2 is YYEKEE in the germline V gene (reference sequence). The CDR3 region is CASSGGSLAGELFF. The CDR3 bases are TGTGCCAGCAGCGGGGGGAGTCTCGCCGGGGAGCTGTTTTTT.

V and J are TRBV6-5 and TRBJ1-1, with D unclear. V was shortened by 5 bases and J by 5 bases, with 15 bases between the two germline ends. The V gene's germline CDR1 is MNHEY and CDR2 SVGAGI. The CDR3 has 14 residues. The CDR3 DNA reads TGTGCCAGCAGTCCTCTTCTAACAGTTACTGAAGCTTTCTTT. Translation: CASSPLLTVTEAFF.

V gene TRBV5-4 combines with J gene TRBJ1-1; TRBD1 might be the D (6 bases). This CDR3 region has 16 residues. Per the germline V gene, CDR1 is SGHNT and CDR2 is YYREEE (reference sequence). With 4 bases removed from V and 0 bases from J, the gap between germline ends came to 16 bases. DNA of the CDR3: TGTGCCAGCAGCCCCACTTGGGACACTTTGAACACTGAAGCTTTCTTT. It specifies CASSPTWDTLNTEAFF.

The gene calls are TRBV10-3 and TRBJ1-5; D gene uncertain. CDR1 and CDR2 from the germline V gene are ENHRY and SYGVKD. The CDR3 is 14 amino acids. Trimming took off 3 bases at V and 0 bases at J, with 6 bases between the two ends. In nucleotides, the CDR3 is TGTGCCATCAGTGACAACAATAGCAATCAGCCCCAGCATTTT. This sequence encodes CAISDNNSNQPQHF.

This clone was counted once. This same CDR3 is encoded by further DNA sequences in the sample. CDR3 residues: CASSDGSGTDTQYF. The CDR3 coding sequence is TGCGCCAGCAGTGATGGTAGCGGCACAGATACGCAGTATTTT. This chain joins TRBV10-1 and TRBJ2-3; perhaps TRBD2 as D (5 bases). The CDR3 contains 14 residues. Trimming shortened V by 3 bases and J by 1 base, and 8 bases separated the two germline ends. The germline V gene encodes CDR1 WNHNN and CDR2 SYGVQD (reference sequence).

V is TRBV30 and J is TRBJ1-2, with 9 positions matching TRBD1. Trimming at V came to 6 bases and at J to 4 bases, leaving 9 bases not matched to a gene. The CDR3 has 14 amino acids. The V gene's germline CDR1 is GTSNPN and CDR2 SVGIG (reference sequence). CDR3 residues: CACIRDRVTYGYTF. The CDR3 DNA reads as TGTGCCTGCATCCGGGACAGGGTTACCTATGGCTACACCTTC. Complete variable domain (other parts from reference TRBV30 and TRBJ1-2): SQTIHQWPATLVQPVGSPLSLECTVEGTSNPNLYWYRQAAGRGLQLLFYSVGIGQISSEVPQNLSASRPQDRQFILSSKKLLLSDSGFYLCACIRDRVTYGYTFGSGTRLTVV.

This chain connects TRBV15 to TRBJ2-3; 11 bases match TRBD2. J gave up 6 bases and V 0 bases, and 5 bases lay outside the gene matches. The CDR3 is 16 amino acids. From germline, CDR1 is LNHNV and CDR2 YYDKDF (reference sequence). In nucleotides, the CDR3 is TGTGCCACCAGCAGAGATCTAGCGGGAGGAGGGGATACGCAGTATTTT. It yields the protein CATSRDLAGGGDTQYF.

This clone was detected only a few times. In DNA, the CDR3 is TGTGCCAGCCGCAGCGGGGCGGGACACACAGATACGCAGTATTTT. It codes for CASRSGAGHTDTQYF. V and J are TRBV6-5 and TRBJ2-3, with a tentative D call TRBD2 (7 bases). The CDR3 is 15 residues long. CDR1 is MNHEY and CDR2 is SVGAGI in the germline V gene. V was shortened by 8 bases and J by 2 bases, with 17 bases between the two germline ends.